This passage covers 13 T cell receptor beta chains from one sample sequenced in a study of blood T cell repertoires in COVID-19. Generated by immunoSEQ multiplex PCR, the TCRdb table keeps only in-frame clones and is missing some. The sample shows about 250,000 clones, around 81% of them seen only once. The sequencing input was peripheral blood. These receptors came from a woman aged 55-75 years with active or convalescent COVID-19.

In nucleotides, the CDR3 is TGCAGCGCAAGCATGAGTACCACTGAAGCTTTCTTT. Translated: CSASMSTTEAFF. The rearrangement joins TRBV29-1 to TRBJ1-1; D gene ambiguous. Looked up from germline, CDR1 is SQVTM and CDR2 is ANQGSEA. This CDR3 has 12 residues. V shed 7 bases and J shed 4 bases, with 13 bases lying between them.

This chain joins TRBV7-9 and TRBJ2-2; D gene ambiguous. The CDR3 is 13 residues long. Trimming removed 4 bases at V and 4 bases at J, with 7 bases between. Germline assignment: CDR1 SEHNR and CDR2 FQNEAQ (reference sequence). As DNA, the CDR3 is TGTGCCAGCAGCTATCGAGTCACCGGGGAGCTGTTTTTT. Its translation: CASSYRVTGELFF.

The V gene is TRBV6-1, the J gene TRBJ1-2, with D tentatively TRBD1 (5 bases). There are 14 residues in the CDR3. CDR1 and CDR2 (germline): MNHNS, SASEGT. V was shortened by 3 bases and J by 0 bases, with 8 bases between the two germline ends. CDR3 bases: TGTGCCAGCAGTGAGCCGACAGCTAACTATGGCTACACCTTC. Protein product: CASSEPTANYGYTF.

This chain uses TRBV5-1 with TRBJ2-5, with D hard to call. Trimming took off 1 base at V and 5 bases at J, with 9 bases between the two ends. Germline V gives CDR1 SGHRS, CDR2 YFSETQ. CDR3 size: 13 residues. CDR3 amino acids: CASSLSVAETQYF. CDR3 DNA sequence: TGCGCCAGCAGCTTGTCCGTGGCCGAGACCCAGTACTTC.

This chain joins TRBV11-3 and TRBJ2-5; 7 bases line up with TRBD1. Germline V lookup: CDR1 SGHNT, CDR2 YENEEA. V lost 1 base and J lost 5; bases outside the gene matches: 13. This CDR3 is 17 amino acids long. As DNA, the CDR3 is TGTGCCAGCAGCTTAGGTCTAGCACCCACAGGGGAGGAGACCCAGTACTTC. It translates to CASSLGLAPTGEETQYF.

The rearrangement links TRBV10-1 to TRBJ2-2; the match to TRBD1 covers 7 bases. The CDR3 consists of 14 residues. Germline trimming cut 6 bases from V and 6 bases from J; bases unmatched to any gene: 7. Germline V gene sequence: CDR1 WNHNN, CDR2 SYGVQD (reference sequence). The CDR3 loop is CASSWTGPPGELFF. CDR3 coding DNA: TGCGCCAGCAGCTGGACAGGTCCTCCCGGGGAGCTGTTTTTT.

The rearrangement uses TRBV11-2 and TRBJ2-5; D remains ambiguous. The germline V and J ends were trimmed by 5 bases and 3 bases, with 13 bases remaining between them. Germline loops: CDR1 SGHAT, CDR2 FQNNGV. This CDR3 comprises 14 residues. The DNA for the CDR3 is TGTGCCAGCAGCATTCTAAGAATAGAAGAGACCCAGTACTTC. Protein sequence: CASSILRIEETQYF. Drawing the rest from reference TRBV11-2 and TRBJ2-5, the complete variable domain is EAGVAQSPRYKIIEKRQSVAFWCNPISGHATLYWYQQILGQGPKLLIQFQNNGVVDDSQLPKDRFSAERLKGVDSTLKIQPAKLEDSAVYLCASSILRIEETQYFGPGTRLLVL.

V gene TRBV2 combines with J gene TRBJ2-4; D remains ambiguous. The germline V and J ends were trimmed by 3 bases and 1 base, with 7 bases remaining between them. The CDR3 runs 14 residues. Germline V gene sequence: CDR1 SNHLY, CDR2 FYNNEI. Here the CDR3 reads CASSDQRAKNIQYF. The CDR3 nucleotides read TGTGCCAGCAGTGATCAACGGGCCAAAAACATTCAGTACTTC. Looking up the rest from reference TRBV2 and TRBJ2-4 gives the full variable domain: EPEVTQTPSHQVTQMGQEVILRCVPISNHLYFYWYRQILGQKVEFLVSFYNNEISEKSEIFDDQFSVERPDGSNFTLKIRSTKLEDSAMYFCASSDQRAKNIQYFGAGTRLSVL.

CDR3 sequence: CASRRPGRAETQYF. CDR3 coding DNA: TGTGCCAGCCGAAGACCCGGGAGAGCAGAGACCCAGTACTTC. The genes are TRBV6-5 and TRBJ2-5, with D possibly TRBD2 on 6 matching bases. This CDR3 is 14 amino acids long. Germline V gene sequence: CDR1 MNHEY, CDR2 SVGAGI. V was shortened by 8 bases and J by 4 bases, with 17 bases between the two germline ends.

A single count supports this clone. CDR3 sequence reads: CASSYSQGLVAPLHF. CDR3 coding DNA: TGTGCCAGCAGTTACTCGCAGGGTTTGGTAGCACCCCTCCACTTT. This chain joins TRBV6-5 and TRBJ1-6; maybe TRBD1 (5 bases). CDR3 size: 15 residues. With 0 bases removed from V and 11 bases from J, the gap between germline ends came to 14 bases. CDR1 is MNHEY, CDR2 SVGAGI, per germline.

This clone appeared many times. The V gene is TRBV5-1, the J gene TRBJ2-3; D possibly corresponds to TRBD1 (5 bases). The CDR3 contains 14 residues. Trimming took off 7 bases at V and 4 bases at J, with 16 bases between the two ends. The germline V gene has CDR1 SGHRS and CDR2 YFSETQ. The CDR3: CASRRGDVPDTQYF. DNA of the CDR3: TGCGCCAGCCGTAGGGGCGACGTTCCAGATACGCAGTATTTT.

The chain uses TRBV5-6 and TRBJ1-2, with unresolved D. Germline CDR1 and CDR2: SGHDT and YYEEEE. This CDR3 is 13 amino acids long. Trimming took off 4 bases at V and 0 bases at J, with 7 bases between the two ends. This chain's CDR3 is CASSPGSNYGYTF. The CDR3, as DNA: TGTGCCAGCAGCCCGGGATCTAACTATGGCTACACCTTC.

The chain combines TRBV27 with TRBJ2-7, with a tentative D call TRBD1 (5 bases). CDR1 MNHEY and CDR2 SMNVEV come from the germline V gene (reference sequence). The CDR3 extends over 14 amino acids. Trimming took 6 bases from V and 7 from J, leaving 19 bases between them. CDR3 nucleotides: TGTGCCAGCAGCAGGAGCAGGGCGGCTCGGGAGCAGTACTTC. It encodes CASSRSRAAREQYF.